One sample yielded the 32 T cell receptor beta chains listed below, sequenced in a study of T cells in Graves' hyperthyroidism and ophthalmopathy. TCR beta CDR3 regions were amplified from RNA. Carried out on the TCR CDR3, a first-round RT-PCR used the HTBI primer set. TCRdb reprocessed the multiplex PCR reads with MiXCR, giving one entry per CDR3 protein. Here the sample spans roughly 700,000 distinct CDR3 sequences, roughly 17% being singletons. The sample was blood. These receptors were taken from a man aged 50-60 years with Graves' hyperthyroidism.

The CDR3 nucleotides read TGTGCCAGCACCGTGGGACGGACCGGGGAGCTGTTTTTT. Translation gives CASTVGRTGELFF. The chain has TRBV3-1 and TRBJ2-2; either TRBD1 or TRBD2 may supply D (5 bases each). Germline assignment: CDR1 LGHDT and CDR2 YNNKEL (reference sequence). This CDR3 has 13 amino acids. V was pared by 7 bases and J by 5 bases, with 11 bases between.

This rearrangement joins TRBV11-2 to TRBJ2-5; 9 bases line up with TRBD1. Germline CDR1 SGHAT, CDR2 FQNNGV. The CDR3 consists of 15 residues. The V segment lost 5 bases and the J segment 5 bases; nucleotides outside the gene matches: 9. CDR3 in DNA: TGTGCCAGCAGCCCCGGCCACAGGGGGCCGGAGACCCAGTACTTC. The encoded protein is CASSPGHRGPETQYF.

The sample holds many counts of this clonotype. The chain is built from TRBV28 and TRBJ1-6, with 9 bases lining up with TRBD1. The V segment lost 7 bases and the J segment 7 bases; nucleotides outside the gene matches: 8. The germline V gene has CDR1 MDHEN and CDR2 SYDVKM. The CDR3 sequence is 15 residues long. CDR3 sequence reads: CASTMGGQGNSPLHF. The DNA for the CDR3 is TGTGCCAGCACCATGGGGGGACAGGGAAATTCACCCCTCCACTTT.

This clonotype occurred many times. V usage is TRBV11-2 and J usage is TRBJ2-5; 7 positions agree with TRBD1. There are 15 residues in the CDR3. From germline, CDR1 is SGHAT and CDR2 FQNNGV. Losses at the gene ends were 6 bases for V and 1 base for J; bases not matched to a gene: 8. For the CDR3, the DNA is TGTGCCAGCAGAACAGGCCGACAGGGCCAAGAGACCCAGTACTTC. Amino acid sequence: CASRTGRQGQETQYF.

This clonotype appeared many times. The chain employs TRBV27 and TRBJ2-7, with TRBD2 identical over 13 bases. V gave up 5 bases and J gave up 5 bases; unmatched junction bases: 6. The CDR3 loop spans 15 amino acids. The germline CDR1 and CDR2 sequences are MNHEY and SMNVEV (reference sequence). The CDR3 protein is CASSTGLAGENEQYF. CDR3 DNA: TGTGCCAGCAGTACTGGACTAGCGGGAGAAAACGAGCAGTACTTC.

V gene TRBV11-2 combines with J gene TRBJ1-1; D uncertain. The germline CDR1 and CDR2 sequences are SGHAT and FQNNGV. With 1 base removed from V and 5 bases from J, the gap between germline ends came to 17 bases. There are 16 residues in the CDR3. The CDR3 here is CASSLGPPAGKTEAFF. For the CDR3, the DNA is TGTGCCAGCAGCTTAGGCCCCCCGGCGGGGAAGACTGAAGCTTTCTTT.

To note about this clonotype: A much larger clone sits a single nucleotide away, making a read error possible. The chain joins TRBV7-9 to TRBJ2-2; TRBD1 aligns across 8 bases. The CDR3 has 14 amino acids. V gave up 6 bases and J gave up 3 bases; unmatched junction bases: 3. Germline V gives CDR1 SEHNR, CDR2 FQNEAQ (reference sequence). In DNA, the CDR3 is TGTGCCAGCAGTACGACAGGGGACACCGGGGAGCTGTTTTTT. The encoded protein is CASSTTGDTGELFF.

This clonotype was recorded a few times. The chain combines TRBV12-3 or TRBV12-4 with TRBJ2-3; 7 bases line up with TRBD1. V lost 4 bases and J lost 3; bases outside the gene matches: 10. The CDR3 totals 16 residues. CDR3 protein: CASSWDSGVWTDTQYF. CDR3 DNA: TGTGCCAGCAGTTGGGACAGTGGGGTATGGACAGATACGCAGTATTTT.

This clonotype was observed many times. The V gene is TRBV7-2, the J gene TRBJ2-1; D may be TRBD1 (5 bases). The V end was cut by 2 bases, the J end by 7 bases, with 21 bases between. The CDR3 runs to 17 residues. The germline CDR1 and CDR2 sequences are SGHTA and FQGNSA. CDR3 in DNA: TGTGCCAGCAGCTTAATTCAGGGCAACTCTCCATGGAATGAGCAGTTCTTC. It encodes CASSLIQGNSPWNEQFF.

This clonotype was seen ten or more times. This rearrangement joins TRBV6-1 to TRBJ2-5, with D perhaps being TRBD1 or TRBD2 (5 bases each). Trimming removed 5 bases at V and 4 bases at J, with 11 bases between. Germline V gene sequence: CDR1 MNHNS, CDR2 SASEGT. CDR3 length equals 13 residues. The CDR3, as DNA: TGTGCCAGCAGTCCCCCGGGGACAGAGACCCAGTACTTC. Protein: CASSPPGTETQYF.

This clonotype was observed at least ten times. Here the CDR3 DNA reads TGTGCCCTGAAGGCGGGATCGGCCACAGATACGCAGTATTTT. Protein sequence: CALKAGSATDTQYF. The V call is TRBV28, the J call TRBJ2-3; TRBD2 is a possible D gene (6 bases). The CDR3 has 14 amino acids. The germline gives CDR1 MDHEN, CDR2 SYDVKM. The ends were cut back, 11 bases at V and 2 bases at J, with 17 bases in the middle.

This clonotype was counted a few times. The chain carries TRBV6-5 and TRBJ2-5; no clear D. Germline CDR1 reads MNHEY; CDR2 reads SVGAGI. CDR3 length: 15 amino acids. V lost 0 bases to trimming and J lost 1 base, with 9 bases between them. The CDR3 DNA sequence: TGTGCCAGCAGTTACTCGATCTACAGCCAAGAGACCCAGTACTTC. It codes for CASSYSIYSQETQYF.

The sample holds a few counts of this clonotype. The chain has TRBV7-9 and TRBJ1-1, with D unresolved. V was shortened by 0 bases and J by 0 bases, with 20 bases between the two germline ends. Germline values: CDR1 SEHNR, CDR2 FQNEAQ (reference sequence). This CDR3 has 19 residues. CDR3 nucleotide sequence: TGTGCCAGCAGCTTAGCGCGCGTCTTTGAGACGGGTTTGAACACTGAAGCTTTCTTT. As protein: CASSLARVFETGLNTEAFF.

This clonotype was seen at least ten times. The rearrangement links TRBV28 to TRBJ2-1, with 11 bases aligning to TRBD2. CDR3 length: 15 amino acids. The germline V gene encodes CDR1 MDHEN and CDR2 SYDVKM. V lost 5 bases to trimming and J lost 6 bases; unmatched junction nucleotides: 6. CDR3 sequence reads: CASSPGTSGVNEQFF. The CDR3, as DNA: TGTGCCAGCAGTCCCGGGACTAGCGGTGTCAATGAGCAGTTCTTC. Full variable domain (missing parts from reference TRBV28 and TRBJ2-1): DVKVTQSSRYLVKRTGEKVFLECVQDMDHENMFWYRQDPGLGLRLIYFSYDVKMKEKGDIPEGYSVSREKKERFSLILESASTNQTSMYLCASSPGTSGVNEQFFGPGTRLTVL.

In its sample, this clonotype was seen many times. CDR3 residues: CSARDMLRAYEQYF. DNA of the CDR3: TGCAGTGCTAGAGATATGTTGCGGGCCTACGAGCAGTACTTC. V is TRBV20-1 and J is TRBJ2-7; D possibly corresponds to TRBD2 (5 bases). With 0 bases removed from V and 2 bases from J, the gap between germline ends came to 11 bases. Germline V gene sequence: CDR1 DFQATT, CDR2 SNEGSKA (reference sequence). This CDR3 is built from 14 residues.

The chain recombines TRBV5-1 with TRBJ2-7; maybe TRBD1 (6 bases). The CDR3 runs to 16 residues. CDR1 is SGHRS, CDR2 YFSETQ, per germline. Trimming took off 0 bases at V and 1 base at J, with 14 bases between the two ends. Here the CDR3 DNA reads TGCGCCAGCAGCTTGGCCTTCACAGGGCCATCCTACGAGCAGTACTTC. It specifies CASSLAFTGPSYEQYF. The entire variable domain, with the rest obtained from reference TRBV5-1 and TRBJ2-7, is as follows: KAGVTQTPRYLIKTRGQQVTLSCSPISGHRSVSWYQQTPGQGLQFLFEYFSETQRNKGNFPGRFSGRQFSNSRSEMNVSTLELGDSALYLCASSLAFTGPSYEQYFGPGTRLTVT.

This clonotype was seen many times. The CDR3 DNA reads as TGTGCCAGCAGTTTAGCGTTTAGCAATCAGCCCCAGCATTTT. It yields the protein CASSLAFSNQPQHF. J is TRBJ1-5 and V is TRBV27, with no clear D. The CDR3 consists of 14 residues. Looked up from germline, CDR1 is MNHEY and CDR2 is SMNVEV (reference sequence). V lost 2 bases, J lost 0 bases, and 5 bases lay in between.

This sequence joins TRBV19 and TRBJ1-2, with D uncertain. Between the trimmed V and J ends, which lost 5 bases and 4 bases, there was a span of 14 bases. Germline V gene lookup returns CDR1 LNHDA and CDR2 SQIVND (reference sequence). This CDR3 contains 14 residues. CDR3 nucleotide sequence: TGTGCCAGTAGTTCGTCAGCGCTAAGCTATGGCTACACCTTC. Protein product: CASSSSALSYGYTF.

The CDR3 protein is CASSAGTGNEGPQFF. The CDR3 region has the DNA TGCGCCAGCAGCGCTGGGACGGGCAATGAAGGTCCGCAGTTCTTC. The chain couples TRBV5-1 to TRBJ2-1; tentatively, D is TRBD1 or TRBD2 (5 bases each). Between the trimmed V and J ends, which lost 4 bases and 12 bases, there was a span of 23 bases. From germline, CDR1 is SGHRS and CDR2 YFSETQ. The CDR3 covers 15 residues.

In this sample, this clonotype turned up a few times. The V call is TRBV20-1, the J call TRBJ1-2; 9 bases fit TRBD1. This CDR3 has 14 residues. V lost 0 bases, J lost 5 bases, and 4 bases stayed unmatched. Germline CDR1 reads DFQATT; CDR2 reads SNEGSKA (reference sequence). The CDR3 sequence is CSARETGGLYGYTF. CDR3 coding DNA: TGCAGTGCTAGAGAAACAGGGGGCTTATATGGCTACACCTTC.

The table lists this clonotype with many counts. The V gene is TRBV2, the J gene TRBJ2-4, with D hard to call. Trimming removed 7 bases from V and 8 bases from J, with 18 bases in between. CDR1 is SNHLY and CDR2 is FYNNEI in the germline V gene. The CDR3 loop spans 14 amino acids. CDR3 coding DNA: TGTGCCAGCAAAGACACTCCCCAAGAGGACATTCAGTACTTC. As protein: CASKDTPQEDIQYF.

In its sample, this clonotype was seen a few times. The rearrangement links TRBV7-2 to TRBJ2-1; 8 nucleotides line up with TRBD2. CDR1 and CDR2 (germline): SGHTA, FQGNSA. V lost 5 bases to trimming and J lost 3 bases; unmatched junction nucleotides: 9. This CDR3 contains 16 residues. CDR3 coding DNA: TGTGCCAGCAGCCATTCCGGGACTAGTTTCTACAATGAGCAGTTCTTC. Its protein product is CASSHSGTSFYNEQFF.

The J gene is TRBJ1-5, the V gene TRBV3-1; D unresolved. The CDR3 extends over 17 amino acids. CDR1 and CDR2 (germline): LGHDT, YNNKEL (reference sequence). V was shortened by 6 bases and J by 0 bases, with 18 bases between the two germline ends. The CDR3 DNA reads as TGTGCCAGCAGTGAACGGGCTGGACGGAATAGCAATCAGCCCCAGCATTTT. Its translation: CASSERAGRNSNQPQHF. The full variable domain, in which reference TRBV3-1 and TRBJ1-5 provide the parts outside the CDR3, is DTAVSQTPKYLVTQMGNDKSIKCEQNLGHDTMYWYKQDSKKFLKIMFSYNNKELIINETVPNRFSPKSPDKAHLNLHINSLELGDSAVYFCASSERAGRNSNQPQHFGDGTRLSIL.

This clonotype appeared a few times. The chain combines TRBV5-1 with TRBJ2-3, with a tentative D call TRBD2 (6 bases). Germline values: CDR1 SGHRS, CDR2 YFSETQ. V lost 2 bases and J 5 bases, leaving 12 bases between the germline ends. This CDR3 is built from 14 residues. The CDR3 spells CASSLGWGVDTQYF. In DNA form, the CDR3 reads TGCGCCAGCAGCTTAGGCTGGGGGGTAGATACGCAGTATTTT.

The V and J genes are TRBV2 and TRBJ1-6; D ambiguous. This CDR3 has 15 amino acids. Germline CDR1 reads SNHLY; CDR2 reads FYNNEI. The V end was cut by 6 bases, the J end by 4 bases, with 13 bases between. The CDR3 reads CASRWTFLYNSPLHF. The DNA for the CDR3 is TGTGCCAGCAGATGGACGTTTCTTTATAATTCACCCCTCCACTTT.

The V call is TRBV11-1, the J call TRBJ1-4; 7 positions agree with TRBD1. Looked up from germline, CDR1 is SGHAT and CDR2 is FQDESV (reference sequence). This CDR3 has 14 amino acids. Trimming took 5 bases from V and 6 from J; bases not matched to a gene: 6. The CDR3 DNA sequence: TGTGCCAGCAGCGAACGACAGGGATATGAAAAACTGTTTTTT. Residues: CASSERQGYEKLFF.

This clonotype was seen repeatedly, ten times or more. This chain links TRBV6-1 with TRBJ1-5; D remains ambiguous. Trimming stripped 10 bases from V and 6 bases from J, with 16 bases between. CDR1 and CDR2 from the germline V gene are MNHNS and SASEGT. The CDR3 length is 13 residues. CDR3 DNA: TGTGCCATATGGAACATCATGGGTCAGCCCCAGCATTTT. This translates into CAIWNIMGQPQHF.

A few counts support this clonotype. V and J are TRBV29-1 and TRBJ2-3; 8 bases agree with TRBD2. V shed 2 bases, J shed 5 bases, and the junction held 9 bases outside the gene matches. Germline loops: CDR1 SQVTM, CDR2 ANQGSEA. The CDR3 runs 15 residues. CDR3 DNA sequence: TGCAGCGTTGAAAGCGAGCGGGAGTGGGGAGATACGCAGTATTTT. Protein product: CSVESEREWGDTQYF.

This chain uses TRBV3-1 with TRBJ2-1; TRBD1 matches at 10 bases. Germline V gene sequence: CDR1 LGHDT, CDR2 YNNKEL (reference sequence). The CDR3 loop spans 16 amino acids. V gave up 4 bases and J gave up 4 bases; unmatched junction bases: 7. The CDR3 here is CASSRAGTGAYNEQFF. In DNA form, the CDR3 reads TGTGCCAGCAGCCGTGCCGGGACAGGGGCATACAATGAGCAGTTCTTC.

This clonotype was seen at least ten times. This sequence joins TRBV2 and TRBJ2-3; D is ambiguous. CDR1 and CDR2 from the germline V gene are SNHLY and FYNNEI. Trimming cost V 0 bases and J 0 bases, with 7 bases left between them. The CDR3 has 15 residues. The DNA of the CDR3 is TGTGCCAGCAGTGAAGCTCCCTCAAGCACAGATACGCAGTATTTT. It codes for CASSEAPSSTDTQYF.

This clonotype has more than one count but fewer than ten. The V call is TRBV20-1, the J call TRBJ2-3; D is perhaps TRBD2 (5 bases). This CDR3 region has 13 residues. Germline CDR1 and CDR2: DFQATT and SNEGSKA (reference sequence). Trimming took 0 bases from V and 2 from J, leaving 6 bases between them. The CDR3 sequence is CSAREAATDTQYF. The CDR3 bases are TGCAGTGCTAGAGAAGCGGCCACAGATACGCAGTATTTT.

A few counts support this clonotype. The chain is built from TRBV7-8 and TRBJ1-2, with 7 bases identical to TRBD1. The CDR3 sequence is 17 residues long. V shed 5 bases and J 6 bases; nucleotides not matched to a gene: 18. In germline, CDR1 is SGHVS, CDR2 FQNEAQ. The CDR3 spells CASSVRLGGGVSNGYTF. The DNA of the CDR3 is TGTGCCAGCAGCGTCAGACTTGGAGGGGGCGTATCGAATGGCTACACCTTC.